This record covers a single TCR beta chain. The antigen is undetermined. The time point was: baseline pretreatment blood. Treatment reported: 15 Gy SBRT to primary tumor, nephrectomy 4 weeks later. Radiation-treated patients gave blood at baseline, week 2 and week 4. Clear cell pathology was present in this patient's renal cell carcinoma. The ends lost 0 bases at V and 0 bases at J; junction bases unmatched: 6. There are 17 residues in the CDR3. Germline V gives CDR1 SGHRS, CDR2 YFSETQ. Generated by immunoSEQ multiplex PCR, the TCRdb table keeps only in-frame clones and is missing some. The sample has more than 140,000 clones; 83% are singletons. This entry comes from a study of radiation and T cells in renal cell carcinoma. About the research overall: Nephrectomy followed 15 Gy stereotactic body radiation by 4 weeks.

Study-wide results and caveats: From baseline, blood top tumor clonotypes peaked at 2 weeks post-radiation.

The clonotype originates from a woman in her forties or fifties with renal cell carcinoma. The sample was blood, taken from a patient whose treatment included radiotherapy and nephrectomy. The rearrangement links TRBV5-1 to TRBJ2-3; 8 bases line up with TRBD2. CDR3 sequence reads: CASSLAIQRGSTDTQYF. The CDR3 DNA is TGCGCCAGCAGCTTGGCCATACAGCGGGGGAGCACAGATACGCAGTATTTT.